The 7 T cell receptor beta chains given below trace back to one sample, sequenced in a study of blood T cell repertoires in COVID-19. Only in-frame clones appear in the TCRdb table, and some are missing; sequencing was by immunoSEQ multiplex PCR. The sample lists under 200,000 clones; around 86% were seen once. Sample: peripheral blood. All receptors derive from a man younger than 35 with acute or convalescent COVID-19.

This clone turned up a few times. This CDR3 is CASSLGGQPQHF. As DNA, the CDR3 is TGTGCCAGCAGCTTAGGGGGCCAGCCCCAGCATTTT. The genes are TRBV7-9 and TRBJ1-5; tentatively, D is TRBD1 (5 bases). Germline V gene sequence: CDR1 SEHNR, CDR2 FQNEAQ (reference sequence). Trimming stripped 1 base from V and 7 bases from J, with 5 bases between. CDR3 length equals 12 residues.

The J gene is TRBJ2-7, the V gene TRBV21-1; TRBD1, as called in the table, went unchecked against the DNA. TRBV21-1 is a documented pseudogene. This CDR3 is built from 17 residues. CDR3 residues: CASSKTSQGRESYEQYV. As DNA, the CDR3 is TGTGCCAGCAGCAAAACCTCACAGGGGCGAGAATCGTACGAGCAGTACGTC.

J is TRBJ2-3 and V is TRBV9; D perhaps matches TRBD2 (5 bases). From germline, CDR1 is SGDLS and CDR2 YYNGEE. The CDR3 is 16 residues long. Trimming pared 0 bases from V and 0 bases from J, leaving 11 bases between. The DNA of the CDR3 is TGTGCCAGCAGCGTAGGTCTAGCCAGGAGCACAGATACGCAGTATTTT. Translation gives CASSVGLARSTDTQYF.

CDR3 region: CASSKQGTANTEAFF. The CDR3 DNA reads as TGTGCCAGCAGTAAGCAAGGGACAGCAAACACTGAAGCTTTCTTT. V and J are TRBV13 and TRBJ1-1, with 7 bases that match TRBD1. From germline, CDR1 is PRHDT and CDR2 FYEKMQ (reference sequence). The CDR3 has 15 amino acids. The trim removed 6 bases at V and 2 bases at J, leaving 9 bases unmatched.

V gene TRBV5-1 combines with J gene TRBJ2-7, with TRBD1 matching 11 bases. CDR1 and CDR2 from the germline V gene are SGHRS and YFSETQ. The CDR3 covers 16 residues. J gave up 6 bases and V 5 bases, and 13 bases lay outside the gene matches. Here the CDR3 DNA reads TGCGCCAGCAGACTTACCGTCGGACAGGGGGCGCCCGAGCAGTACTTC. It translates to CASRLTVGQGAPEQYF.

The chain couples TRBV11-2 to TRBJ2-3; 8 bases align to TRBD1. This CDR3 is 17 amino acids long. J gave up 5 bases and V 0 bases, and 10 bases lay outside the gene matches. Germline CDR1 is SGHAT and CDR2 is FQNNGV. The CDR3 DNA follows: TGTGCCAGCAGCTTAGAAACGGGCAGGGGGCGCTTAGATACGCAGTATTTT. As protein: CASSLETGRGRLDTQYF.

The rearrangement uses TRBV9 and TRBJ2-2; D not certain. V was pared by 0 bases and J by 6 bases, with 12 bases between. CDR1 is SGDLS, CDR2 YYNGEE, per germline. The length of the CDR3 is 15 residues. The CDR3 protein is CASSVVPGVPGELFF. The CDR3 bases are TGTGCCAGCAGCGTAGTCCCGGGTGTACCCGGGGAGCTGTTTTTT.